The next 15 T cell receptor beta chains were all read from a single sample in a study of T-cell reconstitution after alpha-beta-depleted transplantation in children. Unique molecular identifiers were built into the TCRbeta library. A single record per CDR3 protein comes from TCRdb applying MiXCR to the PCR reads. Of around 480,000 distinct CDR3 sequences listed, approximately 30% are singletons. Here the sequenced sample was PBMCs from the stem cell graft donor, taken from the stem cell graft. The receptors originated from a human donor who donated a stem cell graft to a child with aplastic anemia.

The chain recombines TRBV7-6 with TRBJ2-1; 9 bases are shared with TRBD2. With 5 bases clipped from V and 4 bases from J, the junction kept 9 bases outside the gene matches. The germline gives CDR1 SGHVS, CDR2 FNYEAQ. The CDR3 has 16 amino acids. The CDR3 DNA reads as TGTGCCAGCAGCCCTGGCTCAGCGGGAGGATACAATGAGCAGTTCTTC. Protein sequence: CASSPGSAGGYNEQFF. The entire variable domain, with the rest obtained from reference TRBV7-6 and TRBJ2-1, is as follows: GAGVSQSPRYKVTKRGQDVALRCDPISGHVSLYWYRQALGQGPEFLTYFNYEAQQDKSGLPNDRFSAERPEGSISTLTIQRTEQRDSAMYRCASSPGSAGGYNEQFFGPGTRLTVL.

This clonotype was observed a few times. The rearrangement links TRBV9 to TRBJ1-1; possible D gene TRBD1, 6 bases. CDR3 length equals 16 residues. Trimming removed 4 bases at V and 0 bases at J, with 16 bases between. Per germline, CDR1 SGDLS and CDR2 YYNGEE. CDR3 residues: CASSPTAGVMNTEAFF. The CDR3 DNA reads TGTGCCAGCAGCCCAACGGCAGGGGTTATGAACACTGAAGCTTTCTTT.

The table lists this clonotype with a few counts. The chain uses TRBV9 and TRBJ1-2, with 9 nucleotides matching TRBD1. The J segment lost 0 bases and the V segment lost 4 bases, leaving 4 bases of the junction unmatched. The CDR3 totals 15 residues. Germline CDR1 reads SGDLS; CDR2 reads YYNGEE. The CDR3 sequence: CASSPRDRANYGYTF. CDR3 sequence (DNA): TGTGCCAGCAGCCCGAGGGACAGGGCTAACTATGGCTACACCTTC.

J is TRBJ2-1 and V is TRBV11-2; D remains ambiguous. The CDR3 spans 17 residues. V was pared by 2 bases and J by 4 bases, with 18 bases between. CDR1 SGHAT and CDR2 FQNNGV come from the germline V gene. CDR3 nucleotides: TGTGCCAGCAGCTTAAACTTGGGTAGCCTGGGGTACAATGAGCAGTTCTTC. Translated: CASSLNLGSLGYNEQFF.

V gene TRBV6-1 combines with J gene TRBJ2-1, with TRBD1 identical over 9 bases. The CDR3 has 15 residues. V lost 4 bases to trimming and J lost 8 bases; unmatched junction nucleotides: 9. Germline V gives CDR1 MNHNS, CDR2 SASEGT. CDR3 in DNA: TGTGCCAGCAGTGCCACCGGGACAGGGTTTGATGAGCAGTTCTTC. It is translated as CASSATGTGFDEQFF.

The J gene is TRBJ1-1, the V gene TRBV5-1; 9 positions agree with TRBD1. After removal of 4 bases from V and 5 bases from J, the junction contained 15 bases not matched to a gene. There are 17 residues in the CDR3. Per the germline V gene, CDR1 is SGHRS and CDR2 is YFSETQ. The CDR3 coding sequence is TGCGCCAGCAGCACCGGGGACAGGGCCACACGAAGGACTGAAGCTTTCTTT. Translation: CASSTGDRATRRTEAFF.

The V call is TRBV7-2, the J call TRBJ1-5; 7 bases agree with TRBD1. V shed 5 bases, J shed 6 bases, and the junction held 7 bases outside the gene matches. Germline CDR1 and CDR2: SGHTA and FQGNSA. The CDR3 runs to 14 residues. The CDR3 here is CASSPGEGAQPQHF. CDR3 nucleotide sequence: TGTGCCAGCAGCCCTGGGGAGGGGGCTCAGCCCCAGCATTTT.

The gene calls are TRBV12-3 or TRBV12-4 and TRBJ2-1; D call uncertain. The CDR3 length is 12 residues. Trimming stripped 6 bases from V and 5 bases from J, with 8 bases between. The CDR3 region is CASRPLDNEQFF. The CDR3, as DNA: TGTGCCAGCAGGCCTTTGGACAATGAGCAGTTCTTC.

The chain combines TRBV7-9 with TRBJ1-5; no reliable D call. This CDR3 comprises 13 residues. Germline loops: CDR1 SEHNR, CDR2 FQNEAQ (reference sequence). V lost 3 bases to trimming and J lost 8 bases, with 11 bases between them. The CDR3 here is CASSFDPGKPQHF. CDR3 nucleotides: TGTGCCAGCAGCTTCGACCCGGGGAAGCCCCAGCATTTT. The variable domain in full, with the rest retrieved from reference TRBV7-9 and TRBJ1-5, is DTGVSQNPRHKITKRGQNVTFRCDPISEHNRLYWYRQTLGQGPEFLTYFQNEAQLEKSRLLSDRFSAERPKGSFSTLEIQRTEQGDSAMYLCASSFDPGKPQHFGDGTRLSIL.

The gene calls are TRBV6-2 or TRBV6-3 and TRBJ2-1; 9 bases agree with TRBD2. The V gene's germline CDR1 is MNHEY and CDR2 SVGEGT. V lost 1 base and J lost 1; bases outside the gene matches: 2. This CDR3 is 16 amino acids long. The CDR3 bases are TGTGCCAGCAGTTACTTCGCGGGAGGGTCCTACAATGAGCAGTTCTTC. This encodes CASSYFAGGSYNEQFF.

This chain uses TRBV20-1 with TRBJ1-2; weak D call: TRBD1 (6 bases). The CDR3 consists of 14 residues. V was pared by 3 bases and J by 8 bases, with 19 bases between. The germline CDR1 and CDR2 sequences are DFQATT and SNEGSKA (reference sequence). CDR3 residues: CSASGDKVFSGYTF. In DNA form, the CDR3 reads TGCAGTGCTAGTGGGGACAAGGTATTCTCAGGCTACACCTTC.

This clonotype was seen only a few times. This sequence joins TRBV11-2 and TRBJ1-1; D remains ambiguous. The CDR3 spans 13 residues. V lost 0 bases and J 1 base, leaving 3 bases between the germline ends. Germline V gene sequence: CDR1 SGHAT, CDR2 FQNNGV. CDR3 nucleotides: TGTGCCAGCAGCTTAGAATGGAACACTGAAGCTTTCTTT. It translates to CASSLEWNTEAFF.

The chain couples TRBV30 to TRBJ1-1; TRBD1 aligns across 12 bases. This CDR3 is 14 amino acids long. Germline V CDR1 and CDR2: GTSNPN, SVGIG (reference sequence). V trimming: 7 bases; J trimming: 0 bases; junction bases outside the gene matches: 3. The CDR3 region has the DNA TGTGCCTCGGGACAGGGGGCTATGAACACTGAAGCTTTCTTT. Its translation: CASGQGAMNTEAFF.

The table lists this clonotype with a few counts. CDR3 nucleotide sequence: TGCAGTGCCCCGAGACAGGGGAATGAGCAGTTCTTC. It codes for CSAPRQGNEQFF. The rearrangement links TRBV20-1 to TRBJ2-1; TRBD1 agrees at 8 bases. This CDR3 is 12 amino acids long. Germline CDR1 is DFQATT and CDR2 is SNEGSKA (reference sequence). V was clipped by 6 bases and J by 7 bases; unmatched bases: 5.

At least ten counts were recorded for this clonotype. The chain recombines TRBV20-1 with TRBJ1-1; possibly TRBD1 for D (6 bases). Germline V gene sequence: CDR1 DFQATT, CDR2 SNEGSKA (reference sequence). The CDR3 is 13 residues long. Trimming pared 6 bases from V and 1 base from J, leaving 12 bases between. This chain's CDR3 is CSAEDSWNTEAFF. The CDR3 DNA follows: TGCAGTGCGGAGGACAGCTGGAACACTGAAGCTTTCTTT.